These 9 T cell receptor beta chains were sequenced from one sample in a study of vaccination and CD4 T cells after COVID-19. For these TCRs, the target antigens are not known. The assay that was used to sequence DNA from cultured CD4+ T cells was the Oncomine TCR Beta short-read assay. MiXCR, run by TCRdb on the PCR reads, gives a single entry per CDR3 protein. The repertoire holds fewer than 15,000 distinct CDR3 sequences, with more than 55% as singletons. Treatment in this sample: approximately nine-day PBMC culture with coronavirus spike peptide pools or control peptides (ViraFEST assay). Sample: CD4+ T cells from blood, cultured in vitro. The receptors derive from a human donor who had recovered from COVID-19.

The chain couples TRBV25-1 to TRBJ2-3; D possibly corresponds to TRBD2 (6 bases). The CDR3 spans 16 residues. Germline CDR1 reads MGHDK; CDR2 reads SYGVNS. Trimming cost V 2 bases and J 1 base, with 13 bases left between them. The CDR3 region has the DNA TGTGCCAGCAGTGAAATGGGGCGGGAACGCACAGATACGCAGTATTTT. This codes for CASSEMGRERTDTQYF.

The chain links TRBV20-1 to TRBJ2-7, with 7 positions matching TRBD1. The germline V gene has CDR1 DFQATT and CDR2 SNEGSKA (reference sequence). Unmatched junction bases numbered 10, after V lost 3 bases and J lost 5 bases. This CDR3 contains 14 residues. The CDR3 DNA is TGCAGTGCTAGGGACCCAACAGGGGCCAACGAGCAGTACTTC. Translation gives CSARDPTGANEQYF.

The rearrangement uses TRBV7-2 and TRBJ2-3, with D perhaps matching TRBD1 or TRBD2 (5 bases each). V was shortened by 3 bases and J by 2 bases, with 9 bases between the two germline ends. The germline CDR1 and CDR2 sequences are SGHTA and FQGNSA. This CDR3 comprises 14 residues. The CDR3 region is CASSLGPYTDTQYF. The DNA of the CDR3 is TGTGCCAGCAGCTTGGGACCTTACACAGATACGCAGTATTTT. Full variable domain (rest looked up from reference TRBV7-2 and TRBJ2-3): GAGVSQSPSNKVTEKGKDVELRCDPISGHTALYWYRQSLGQGLEFLIYFQGNSAPDKSGLPSDRFSAERTGGSVSTLTIQRTQQEDSAVYLCASSLGPYTDTQYFGPGTRLTVL.

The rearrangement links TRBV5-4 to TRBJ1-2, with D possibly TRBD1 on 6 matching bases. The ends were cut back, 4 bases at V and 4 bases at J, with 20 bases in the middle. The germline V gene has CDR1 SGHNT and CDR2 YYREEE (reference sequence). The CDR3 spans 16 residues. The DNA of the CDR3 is TGTGCCAGCAGCGGGGTCCCGGGACACGAACGCTATGGCTACACCTTC. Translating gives CASSGVPGHERYGYTF.

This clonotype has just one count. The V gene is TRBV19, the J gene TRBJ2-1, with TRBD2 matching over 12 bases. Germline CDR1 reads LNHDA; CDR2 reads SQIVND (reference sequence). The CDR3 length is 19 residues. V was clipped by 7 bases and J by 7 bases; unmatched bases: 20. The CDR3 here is CASTPGLAGGPRRANEQFF. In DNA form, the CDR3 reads TGTGCCAGTACCCCGGGGCTAGCGGGAGGGCCTCGGCGAGCTAATGAGCAGTTCTTC.

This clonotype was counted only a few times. CDR3 nucleotides: TGTGCCAGCAGCCAAGAACGGGGCCAAGAGACCCAGTACTTC. As protein: CASSQERGQETQYF. The chain carries TRBV4-2 and TRBJ2-5; possible D gene TRBD2, 5 bases. Looked up from germline, CDR1 is LGHNA and CDR2 is YNFKEQ. The CDR3 has 14 amino acids. V lost 0 bases, J lost 1 base, and 6 bases lay in between.

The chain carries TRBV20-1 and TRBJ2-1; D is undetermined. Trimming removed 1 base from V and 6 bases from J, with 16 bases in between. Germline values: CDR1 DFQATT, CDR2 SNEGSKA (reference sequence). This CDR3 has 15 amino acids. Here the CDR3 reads CSARVLTSAPNEQFF. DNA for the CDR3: TGCAGTGCTAGAGTCCTCACCTCAGCCCCCAATGAGCAGTTCTTC.

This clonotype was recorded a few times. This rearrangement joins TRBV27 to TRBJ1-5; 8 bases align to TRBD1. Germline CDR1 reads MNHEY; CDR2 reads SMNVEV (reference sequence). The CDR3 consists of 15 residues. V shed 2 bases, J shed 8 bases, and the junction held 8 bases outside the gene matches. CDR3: CASSLVGQGEEPQHF. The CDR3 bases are TGTGCCAGCAGTTTAGTCGGACAGGGCGAAGAGCCCCAGCATTTT.

The chain's CDR3 is CASISFRGSFF. CDR3 nucleotides: TGTGCCAGCATCAGTTTCAGGGGCTCTTTCTTT. The J gene is TRBJ1-1, the V gene TRBV6-1; maybe TRBD1 (6 bases). This CDR3 spans 11 amino acids. Germline lookup yields CDR1 MNHNS and CDR2 SASEGT. Deletions cut 7 bases from V and 12 bases from J, with 15 bases between.